The clone carrying this T cell receptor beta chain was observed at least ten times. Its antigen is undetermined. From germline, CDR1 is DFQATT and CDR2 SNEGSKA (reference sequence). V was clipped by 3 bases and J by 8 bases, with 7 bases between them. CDR3 length: 11 residues. This sample was included in a study of T cell repertoires in cytomegalovirus infection. Study-wide background: CMV epitopes in the study were HLA-C-restricted (recently identified) and HLA-B-restricted (well studied). General study results and limits: CMV carriers having the relevant HLA were flagged by cumulative public TCR beta family frequency.

TCRdb reanalysed the reads using MiXCR and keeps one entry per CDR3 protein. The data show about 770,000 distinct CDR3 sequences, approximately 32% seen once. Sequenced material: cultured CD8+ T cells from PBMCs, taken from culture after CMV antigen stimulation. This sequence was found in a human donor in good health (CMV status not recorded). Some clones in this sample may be carry-over from other donors' samples. J is TRBJ1-4 and V is TRBV20-1; no clear D gene. The CDR3 region is CSASGQEKLFF. CDR3 nucleotides: TGCAGTGCTAGCGGCCAAGAAAAACTGTTTTTT.